This T cell receptor (beta chain) was retrieved from a study of shared clonotypes between healthy human individuals. CDR1 and CDR2 from the germline V gene are MDHEN and SYDVKM. V was trimmed by 1 base and J by 5 bases, leaving 11 bases between them. This CDR3 comprises 14 residues. The assay was immunoSEQ multiplex PCR, and TCRdb's table has in-frame clones only and misses some. Among around 700,000 clones listed, about 92% were seen once. Naive CD8 isolation took CD45RO-negative cells positively selected for CCR7 and excluded terminally differentiated effector memory CD45RA+ cells. The sequence was collected from a man aged 30-40 years in good health. Source material: naive CD8+ T cells sorted from blood. V usage is TRBV28 and J usage is TRBJ1-1; D gene uncertain. The CDR3 protein is CASSLLVGRTEAFF. The DNA of the CDR3 is TGTGCCAGCAGTTTATTAGTAGGGCGGACTGAAGCTTTCTTT.